These 12 T cell receptor beta chains were all obtained from the same sample, sequenced in a study of STAT5B mutations in CD4+ large granular lymphocyte leukemia. Measured with immunoSEQ multiplex PCR; TCRdb has only the in-frame clones, and not every one. The sample has 25,000 to 35,000 clones, approximately 76% seen once. The sample was CD4+ T cells from blood buffy coats. The receptors derive from a human donor in good health.

V and J are TRBV21-1 and TRBJ1-3; the D call of TRBD1 is as the table states it, not checked on the DNA. TRBV21-1 is labeled a pseudogene. The CDR3 is made up of 14 amino acids. This CDR3 reads CASSKGTGVYTIYF. CDR3 DNA: TGTGCCAGCAGTAAGGGGACAGGGGTGTACACCATATATTTT.

This clone occurred a few times. The chain links TRBV27 to TRBJ1-2; D uncertain. V dropped 5 bases and J dropped 7 bases, with 17 bases sitting between them. Germline CDR1 MNHEY, CDR2 SMNVEV (reference sequence). There are 14 residues in the CDR3. The CDR3 loop is CASSLRREAGGYTF. CDR3 nucleotides: TGTGCCAGCAGTCTCAGGAGGGAGGCAGGTGGCTACACCTTC.

As to this clone: Other DNA sequences within the sample encode an identical CDR3. The chain employs TRBV18 and TRBJ1-1; no reliable D call. Germline V gene lookup returns CDR1 KGHSH and CDR2 LQKENI. With 0 bases removed from V and 2 bases from J, the gap between germline ends came to 10 bases. This CDR3 region has 15 residues. For the CDR3, the DNA is TGTGCCAGCTCACCACCGTATGGAGTAAACACTGAAGCTTTCTTT. Its protein product is CASSPPYGVNTEAFF.

V and J are TRBV5-4 and TRBJ2-3, with 11 bases fitting TRBD2. The CDR3 runs to 15 residues. The germline V gene encodes CDR1 SGHNT and CDR2 YYREEE (reference sequence). Trimming removed 2 bases from V and 3 bases from J; junction bases left unmatched: 2. CDR3 sequence: CASSFLAGGTDTQYF. CDR3 DNA sequence: TGTGCCAGCAGCTTCCTAGCGGGGGGAACAGATACGCAGTATTTT. The whole variable domain, filled in from reference TRBV5-4 and TRBJ2-3, reads ETGVTQSPTHLIKTRGQQVTLRCSSQSGHNTVSWYQQALGQGPQFIFQYYREEENGRGNFPPRFSGLQFPNYSSELNVNALELDDSALYLCASSFLAGGTDTQYFGPGTRLTVL.

The chain has TRBV30 and TRBJ2-2, with D unclear. This CDR3 is 16 amino acids long. From germline, CDR1 is GTSNPN and CDR2 SVGIG (reference sequence). Trimming cost V 0 bases and J 3 bases, with 14 bases left between them. DNA of the CDR3: TGTGCCTGGAGTGTAGGTGCCCTAACGGACACCGGGGAGCTGTTTTTT. Its protein product is CAWSVGALTDTGELFF.

This chain connects TRBV7-2 to TRBJ1-1; D is possibly TRBD1 (5 bases). Germline V gene data show CDR1 as SGHTA and CDR2 as FQGNSA. The V end was cut by 0 bases, the J end by 4 bases, with 15 bases between. The CDR3 contains 16 residues. The CDR3 reads CASSLAGGATGTEAFF. CDR3 nucleotides: TGTGCCAGCAGCTTAGCGGGAGGGGCCACGGGCACTGAAGCTTTCTTT.

The CDR3 sequence is CASRFSGGAKSEQFF. CDR3 sequence (DNA): TGTGCCAGCAGGTTCAGCGGGGGGGCTAAGAGTGAGCAGTTCTTC. This chain joins TRBV7-2 and TRBJ2-1, with TRBD2 matching over 10 bases. There are 15 residues in the CDR3. The germline V gene has CDR1 SGHTA and CDR2 FQGNSA. V shed 6 bases and J 9 bases; nucleotides not matched to a gene: 11.

This clone has just one count. The gene calls are TRBV19 and TRBJ2-3; no clear D gene. The CDR3 spans 12 residues. Trimming took 5 bases from V and 4 from J, leaving 7 bases between them. Germline values: CDR1 LNHDA, CDR2 SQIVND (reference sequence). This CDR3 is CASSAASDTQYF. The DNA of the CDR3 is TGTGCCAGTAGTGCAGCCTCAGATACGCAGTATTTT.

V and J are TRBV4-2 and TRBJ2-1; TRBD2 aligns across 12 bases. Germline CDR1 LGHNA, CDR2 YNFKEQ. V gave up 3 bases and J gave up 3 bases; unmatched junction bases: 0. The CDR3 is made up of 15 amino acids. In nucleotides, the CDR3 is TGTGCCAGCAGCCAGGGACTAGCGGGCTACAATGAGCAGTTCTTC. It translates to CASSQGLAGYNEQFF.

This chain joins TRBV6-1 and TRBJ1-6, with D unresolved. V lost 2 bases and J 0 bases, leaving 8 bases between the germline ends. The CDR3 is made up of 16 amino acids. Germline V gene data show CDR1 as MNHNS and CDR2 as SASEGT. CDR3 residues: CASSEPDLSYNSPLHF. The CDR3 nucleotides are TGTGCCAGCAGTGAACCGGACCTCTCCTATAATTCACCCCTCCACTTT.

V and J are TRBV6-5 and TRBJ2-2; the D gene is possibly TRBD2 (6 bases). Between the trimmed V and J ends, which lost 10 bases and 8 bases, there was a span of 11 bases. This CDR3 is built from 11 residues. CDR1 MNHEY and CDR2 SVGAGI come from the germline V gene. The CDR3 sequence: CATAGRGELFF. CDR3 bases: TGTGCCACCGCGGGGCGTGGGGAGCTGTTTTTT.

The V gene is TRBV2, the J gene TRBJ1-6, with D possibly matching TRBD1 (6 bases). Germline CDR1 reads SNHLY; CDR2 reads FYNNEI. V lost 5 bases, J lost 9 bases, and 8 bases lay in between. This CDR3 comprises 12 residues. CDR3 bases: TGTGCCAGCAGTCAACAGGGTTCACCCCTCCACTTT. It translates to CASSQQGSPLHF.